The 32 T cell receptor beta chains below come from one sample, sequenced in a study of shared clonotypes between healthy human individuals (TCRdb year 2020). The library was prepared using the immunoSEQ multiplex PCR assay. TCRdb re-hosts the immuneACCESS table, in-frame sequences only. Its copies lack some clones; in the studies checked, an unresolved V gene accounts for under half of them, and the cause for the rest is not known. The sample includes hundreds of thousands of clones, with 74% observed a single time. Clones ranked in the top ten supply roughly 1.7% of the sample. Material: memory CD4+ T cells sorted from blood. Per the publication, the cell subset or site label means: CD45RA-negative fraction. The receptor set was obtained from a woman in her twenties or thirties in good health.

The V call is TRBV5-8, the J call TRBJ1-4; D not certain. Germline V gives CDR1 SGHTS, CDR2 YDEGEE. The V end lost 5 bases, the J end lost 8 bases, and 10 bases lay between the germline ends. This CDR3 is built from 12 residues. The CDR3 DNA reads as TGTGCCAGCAGGGACGAGGGCGAAAAACTGTTTTTT. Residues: CASRDEGEKLFF.

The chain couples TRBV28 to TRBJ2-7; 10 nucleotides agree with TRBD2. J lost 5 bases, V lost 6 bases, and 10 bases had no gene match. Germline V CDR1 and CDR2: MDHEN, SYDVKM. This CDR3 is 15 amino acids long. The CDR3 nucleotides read TGTGCCAGCAGCGAGTCTAGCGGGAGAGTCCACGAGCAGTACTTC. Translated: CASSESSGRVHEQYF. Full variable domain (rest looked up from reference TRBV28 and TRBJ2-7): DVKVTQSSRYLVKRTGEKVFLECVQDMDHENMFWYRQDPGLGLRLIYFSYDVKMKEKGDIPEGYSVSREKKERFSLILESASTNQTSMYLCASSESSGRVHEQYFGPGTRLTVT.

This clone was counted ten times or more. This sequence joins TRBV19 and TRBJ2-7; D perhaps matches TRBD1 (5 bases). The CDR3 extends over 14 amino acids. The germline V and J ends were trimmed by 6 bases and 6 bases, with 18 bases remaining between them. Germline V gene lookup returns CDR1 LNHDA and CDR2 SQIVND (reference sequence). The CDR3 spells CASSPRAPPGEQYF. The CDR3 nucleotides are TGTGCCAGTAGCCCCAGGGCCCCCCCCGGCGAGCAGTACTTC.

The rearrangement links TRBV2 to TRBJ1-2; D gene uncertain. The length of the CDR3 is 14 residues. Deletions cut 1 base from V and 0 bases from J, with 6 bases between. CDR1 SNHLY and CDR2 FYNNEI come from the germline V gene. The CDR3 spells CASSEELSNYGYTF. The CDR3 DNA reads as TGTGCCAGCAGTGAAGAGCTATCTAACTATGGCTACACCTTC.

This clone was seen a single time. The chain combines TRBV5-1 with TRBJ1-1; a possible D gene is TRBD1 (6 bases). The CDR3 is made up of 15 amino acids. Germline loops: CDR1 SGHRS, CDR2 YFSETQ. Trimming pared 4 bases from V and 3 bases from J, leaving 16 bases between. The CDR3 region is CASSESGEGHTEAFF. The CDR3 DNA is TGCGCCAGCAGCGAGTCAGGGGAAGGACACACTGAAGCTTTCTTT.

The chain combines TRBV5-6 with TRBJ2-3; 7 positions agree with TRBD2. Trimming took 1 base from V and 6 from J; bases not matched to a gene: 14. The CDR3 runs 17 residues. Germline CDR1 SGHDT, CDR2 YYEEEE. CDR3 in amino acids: CASSLNGLVSQWDTQYF. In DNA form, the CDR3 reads TGTGCCAGCAGCTTGAACGGACTAGTGTCCCAGTGGGATACGCAGTATTTT.

In DNA form, the CDR3 reads TGTGCCAGCAGCTTAGTTGGACAGGGTAGCAATGAGCAGTTCTTC. It specifies CASSLVGQGSNEQFF. The chain combines TRBV11-2 with TRBJ2-1; 8 bases are shared with TRBD1. V was pared by 1 base and J by 6 bases, with 5 bases of the junction left unmatched. This CDR3 comprises 15 residues. The germline V gene has CDR1 SGHAT and CDR2 FQNNGV.

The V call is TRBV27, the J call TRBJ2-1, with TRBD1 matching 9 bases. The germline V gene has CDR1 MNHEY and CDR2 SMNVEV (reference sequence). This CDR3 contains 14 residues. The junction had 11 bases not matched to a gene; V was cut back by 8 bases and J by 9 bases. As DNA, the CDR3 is TGTGCCAGCGGATCCTCACAGGGGGCGATTGAGCAGTTCTTC. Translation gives CASGSSQGAIEQFF.

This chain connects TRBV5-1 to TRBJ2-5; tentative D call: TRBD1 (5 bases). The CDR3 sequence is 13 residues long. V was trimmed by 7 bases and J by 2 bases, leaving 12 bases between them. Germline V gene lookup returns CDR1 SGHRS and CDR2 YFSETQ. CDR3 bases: TGCGCCAGCCGACCAGGGTTGCAAGAGACCCAGTACTTC. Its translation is CASRPGLQETQYF.

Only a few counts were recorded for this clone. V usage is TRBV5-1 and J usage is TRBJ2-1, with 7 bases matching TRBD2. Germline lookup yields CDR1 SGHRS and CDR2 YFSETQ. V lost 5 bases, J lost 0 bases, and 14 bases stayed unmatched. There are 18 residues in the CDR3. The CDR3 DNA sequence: TGCGCCAGCAGGAGGGGAATGACTAGCCCGAGCTCCTACAATGAGCAGTTCTTC. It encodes CASRRGMTSPSSYNEQFF.

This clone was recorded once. CDR3 sequence: CASSTGAETGELFF. As DNA, the CDR3 is TGTGCCAGCAGTACAGGGGCGGAAACCGGGGAGCTGTTTTTT. The chain combines TRBV27 with TRBJ2-2; 7 nucleotides agree with TRBD1. V shed 5 bases, J shed 5 bases, and the junction held 5 bases outside the gene matches. Germline CDR1 is MNHEY and CDR2 is SMNVEV (reference sequence). This CDR3 is 14 amino acids long.

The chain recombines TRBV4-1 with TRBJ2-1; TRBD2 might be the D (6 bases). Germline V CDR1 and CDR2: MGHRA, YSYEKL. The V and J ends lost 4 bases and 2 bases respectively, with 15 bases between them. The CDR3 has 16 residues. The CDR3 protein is CASSRNTGRPYNEQFF. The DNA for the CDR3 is TGCGCCAGCAGCCGAAATACCGGGAGACCCTACAATGAGCAGTTCTTC.

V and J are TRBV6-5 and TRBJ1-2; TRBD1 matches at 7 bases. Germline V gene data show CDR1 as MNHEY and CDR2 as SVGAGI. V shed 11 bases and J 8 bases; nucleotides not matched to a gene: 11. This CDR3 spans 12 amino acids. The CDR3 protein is CASLGTVQGYTF. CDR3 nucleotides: TGTGCCTCGCTCGGGACAGTTCAGGGCTACACCTTC.

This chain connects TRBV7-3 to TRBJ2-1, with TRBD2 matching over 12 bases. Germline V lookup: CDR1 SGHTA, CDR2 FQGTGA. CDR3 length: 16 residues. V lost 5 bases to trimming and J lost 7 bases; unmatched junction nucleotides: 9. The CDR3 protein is CASSTSSGRARNEQFF. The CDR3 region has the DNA TGTGCCAGCAGCACGTCTAGCGGGAGGGCCAGGAATGAGCAGTTCTTC.

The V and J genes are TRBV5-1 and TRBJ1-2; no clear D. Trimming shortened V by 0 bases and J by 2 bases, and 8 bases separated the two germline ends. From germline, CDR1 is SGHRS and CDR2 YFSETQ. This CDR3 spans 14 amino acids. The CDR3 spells CASSLADTNYGYTF. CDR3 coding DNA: TGCGCCAGCAGCTTGGCCGACACCAACTATGGCTACACCTTC.

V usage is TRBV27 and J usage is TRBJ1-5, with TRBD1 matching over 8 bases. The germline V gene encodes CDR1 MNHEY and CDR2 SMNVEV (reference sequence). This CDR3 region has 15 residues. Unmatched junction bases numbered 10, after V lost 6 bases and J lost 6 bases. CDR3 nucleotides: TGTGCCAGCAGGGGGGCAGGGGGCTTTCGTCAGCCCCAGCATTTT. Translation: CASRGAGGFRQPQHF.

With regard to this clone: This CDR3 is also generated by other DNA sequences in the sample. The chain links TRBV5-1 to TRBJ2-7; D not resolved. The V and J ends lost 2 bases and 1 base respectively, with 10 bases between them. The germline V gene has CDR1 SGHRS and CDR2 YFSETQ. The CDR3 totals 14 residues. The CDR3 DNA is TGCGCCAGCAGCTTTTCCGGCGATTCCTACGAGCAGTACTTC. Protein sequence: CASSFSGDSYEQYF. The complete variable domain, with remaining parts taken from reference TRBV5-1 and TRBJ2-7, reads KAGVTQTPRYLIKTRGQQVTLSCSPISGHRSVSWYQQTPGQGLQFLFEYFSETQRNKGNFPGRFSGRQFSNSRSEMNVSTLELGDSALYLCASSFSGDSYEQYFGPGTRLTVT.

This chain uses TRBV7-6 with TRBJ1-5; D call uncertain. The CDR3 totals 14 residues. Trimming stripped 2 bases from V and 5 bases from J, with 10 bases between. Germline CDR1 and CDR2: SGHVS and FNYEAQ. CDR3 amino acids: CASSLRPGHQPQHF. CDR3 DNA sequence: TGTGCCAGCAGCTTAAGACCCGGACATCAGCCCCAGCATTTT.

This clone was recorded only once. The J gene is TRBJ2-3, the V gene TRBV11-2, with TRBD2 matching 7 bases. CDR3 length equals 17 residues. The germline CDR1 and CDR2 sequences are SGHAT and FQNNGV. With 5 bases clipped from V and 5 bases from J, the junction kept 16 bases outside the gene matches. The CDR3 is CASSAPTSSDSVDTQYF. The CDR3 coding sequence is TGTGCCAGCAGCGCCCCGACTAGCTCCGACTCGGTAGATACGCAGTATTTT.

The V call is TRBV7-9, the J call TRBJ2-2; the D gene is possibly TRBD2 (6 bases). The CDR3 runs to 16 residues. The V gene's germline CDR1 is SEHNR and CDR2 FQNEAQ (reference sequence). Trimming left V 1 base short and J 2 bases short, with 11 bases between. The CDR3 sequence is CASSLVGGRNTGELFF. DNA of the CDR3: TGTGCCAGCAGCTTAGTTGGGGGGAGAAACACCGGGGAGCTGTTTTTT.

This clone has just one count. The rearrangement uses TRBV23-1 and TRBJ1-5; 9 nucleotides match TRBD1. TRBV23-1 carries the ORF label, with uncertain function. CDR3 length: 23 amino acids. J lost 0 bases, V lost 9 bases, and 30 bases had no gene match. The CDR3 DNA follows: TGCGCCAGGCTCTGTCCTCAGTGTCCGGGGACAGGGAGAGAAATATATAGCAATCAGCCCCAGCATTTT. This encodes CARLCPQCPGTGREIYSNQPQHF.

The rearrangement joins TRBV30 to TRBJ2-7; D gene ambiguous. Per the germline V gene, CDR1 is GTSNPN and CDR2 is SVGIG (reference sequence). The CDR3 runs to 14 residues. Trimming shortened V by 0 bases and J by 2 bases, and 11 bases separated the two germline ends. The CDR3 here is CAWSVQSVPYEQYF. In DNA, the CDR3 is TGTGCCTGGAGTGTACAGAGCGTGCCCTACGAGCAGTACTTC.

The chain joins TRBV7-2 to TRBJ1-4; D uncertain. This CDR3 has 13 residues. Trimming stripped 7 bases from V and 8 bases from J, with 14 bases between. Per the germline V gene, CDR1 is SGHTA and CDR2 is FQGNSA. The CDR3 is CASTLEAGEKLFF. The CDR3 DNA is TGTGCCAGCACCCTCGAGGCCGGGGAAAAACTGTTTTTT. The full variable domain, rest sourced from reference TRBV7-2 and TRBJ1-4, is GAGVSQSPSNKVTEKGKDVELRCDPISGHTALYWYRQSLGQGLEFLIYFQGNSAPDKSGLPSDRFSAERTGGSVSTLTIQRTQQEDSAVYLCASTLEAGEKLFFGSGTQLSVL.

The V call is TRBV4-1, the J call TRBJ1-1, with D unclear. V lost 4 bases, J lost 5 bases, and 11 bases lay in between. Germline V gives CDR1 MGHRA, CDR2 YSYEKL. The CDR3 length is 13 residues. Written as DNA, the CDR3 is TGCGCCAGCAGCCGGGAACTAAAGACTGAAGCTTTCTTT. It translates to CASSRELKTEAFF.

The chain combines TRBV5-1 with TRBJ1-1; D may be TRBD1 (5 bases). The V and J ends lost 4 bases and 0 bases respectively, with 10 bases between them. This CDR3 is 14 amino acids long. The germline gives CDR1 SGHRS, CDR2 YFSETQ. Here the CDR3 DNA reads TGCGCCAGCAGCCCGGGGCCGATGAACACTGAAGCTTTCTTT. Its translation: CASSPGPMNTEAFF.

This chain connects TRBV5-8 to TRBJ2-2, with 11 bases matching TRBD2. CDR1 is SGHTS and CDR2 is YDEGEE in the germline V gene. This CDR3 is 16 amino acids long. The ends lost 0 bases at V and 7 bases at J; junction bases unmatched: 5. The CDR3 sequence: CASSLVLAGGLGELFF. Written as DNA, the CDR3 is TGTGCCAGCAGCTTGGTCCTAGCGGGAGGTCTCGGGGAGCTGTTTTTT.

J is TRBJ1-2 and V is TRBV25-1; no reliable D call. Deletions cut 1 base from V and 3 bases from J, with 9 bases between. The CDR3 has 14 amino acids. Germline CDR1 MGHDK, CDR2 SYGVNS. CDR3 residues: CASSEFKSHYGYTF. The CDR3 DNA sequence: TGTGCCAGCAGTGAATTTAAGTCGCACTATGGCTACACCTTC.

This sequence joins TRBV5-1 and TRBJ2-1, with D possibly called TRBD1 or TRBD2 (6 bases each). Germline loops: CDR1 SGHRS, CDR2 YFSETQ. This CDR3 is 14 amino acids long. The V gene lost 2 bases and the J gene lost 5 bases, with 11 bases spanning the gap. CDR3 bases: TGCGCCAGCAGCTTTGGGGGGCAGCACAATGAGCAGTTCTTC. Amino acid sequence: CASSFGGQHNEQFF.

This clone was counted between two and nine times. DNA of the CDR3: TGTGCCACCAGCCCCGAGAGCTCCTACAATGAGCAGTTCTTC. Translated: CATSPESSYNEQFF. V usage is TRBV15 and J usage is TRBJ2-1; no reliable D call. The V and J ends lost 5 bases and 0 bases respectively, with 8 bases between them. Germline loops: CDR1 LNHNV, CDR2 YYDKDF (reference sequence). The CDR3 has 14 amino acids.

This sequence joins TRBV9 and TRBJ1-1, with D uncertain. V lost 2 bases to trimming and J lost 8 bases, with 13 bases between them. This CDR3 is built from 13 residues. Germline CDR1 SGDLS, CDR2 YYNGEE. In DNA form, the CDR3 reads TGTGCCAGCAGCGTTGACGGCCCCTCAGAAGCTTTCTTT. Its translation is CASSVDGPSEAFF.

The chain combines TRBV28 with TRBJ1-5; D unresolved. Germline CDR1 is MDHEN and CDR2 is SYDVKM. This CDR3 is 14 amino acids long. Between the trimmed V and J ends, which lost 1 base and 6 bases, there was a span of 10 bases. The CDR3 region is CASSLYSNFQPQHF. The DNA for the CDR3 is TGTGCCAGCAGTTTATATTCGAATTTTCAGCCCCAGCATTTT.

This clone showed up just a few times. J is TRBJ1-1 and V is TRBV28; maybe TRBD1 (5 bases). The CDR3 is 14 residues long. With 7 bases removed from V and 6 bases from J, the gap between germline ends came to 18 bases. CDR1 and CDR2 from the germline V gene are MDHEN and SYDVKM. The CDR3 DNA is TGTGCCAGCACCCAAGTCCAGGGTTACCCTGAAGCTTTCTTT. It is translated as CASTQVQGYPEAFF.